The T cell receptor beta chain described here comes from a study of T-cell reconstitution after alpha-beta-depleted transplantation in children. The CDR3 sequence is 15 residues long. Trimming took off 2 bases at V and 3 bases at J, with 14 bases between the two ends. Germline CDR1 SGHTA, CDR2 FQGNSA. This clonotype was recorded a few times. Its cognate antigen is unknown. The TCRbeta library was prepared with unique molecular identifiers. MiXCR was run by TCRdb on the PCR reads, yielding one entry per CDR3 protein. Of 700,000 to 950,000 distinct CDR3 sequences in the sample, around 15% are singletons; the top ten hold around 4.5%. Study-level points and caveats: About two months after transplant, alpha-beta T cells reportedly came from several hundred expanded graft clones. At day 60, the high TCRbeta diversity found in some patients originated from recipient T cells and thymic progenitors that had survived. A year post-transplant, T-cell counts and diversity derived mostly from newly produced T cells.

The receptor's source is a male patient younger than 18 who had a stem cell transplant for acute lymphoblastic leukemia, so the T cells may come from the graft donor. This chain uses TRBV7-2 with TRBJ2-7, with a tentative D call TRBD2 (6 bases). The sample in question was PBMCs, mostly from graft donor cells, obtained 360 days after TCRalphabeta/CD19-depleted stem cell transplant. The CDR3 reads CASSLTGTGNYEQYF. The DNA for the CDR3 is TGTGCCAGCAGCTTAACCGGGACTGGGAACTACGAGCAGTACTTC. The whole variable domain, filled in from reference TRBV7-2 and TRBJ2-7, reads GAGVSQSPSNKVTEKGKDVELRCDPISGHTALYWYRQSLGQGLEFLIYFQGNSAPDKSGLPSDRFSAERTGGSVSTLTIQRTQQEDSAVYLCASSLTGTGNYEQYFGPGTRLTVT.